This T cell receptor beta chain was observed in a study of molecular identifiers for immune sequencing clone quantification (dated by TCRdb to the late 2010s). General notes on the study: In a replicate experiment, RNA from approximately 22,000 or 94,000 naive CD8 T cells was split into five aliquots, four of which were sequenced. This methods study benchmarked molecular-identifier clustering-based TCR repertoire sequencing (MIDCIRS) and TCR RNA copy counting, using CD8 T cells to do so.

The library was generated by PCR. Sequencing relied on an Illumina HiSeq 4000. Bulk TCR libraries were made following a previously described method, with the TCR primers given in Table S5. Purification of total RNA was performed with the Qiagen AllPrep DNA/RNA kit. Before any analysis, reads coming from multiple sequencing runs of the same library were combined into one pool. The paper's data handling went like this. Reads were retained only if their TCR constant sequence matched exactly, and those retained reads were trimmed to 150 nt and grouped according to their 12-nt molecular barcodes. Within each barcode group, reads were sub-clustered at a 15% Levenshtein threshold, and quality-weighted consensus sequences were built per RNA molecule. Non-functional sequences were removed, as were lower-count sequences one edit away from another. On the basis of fitting two negative binomial distributions, barcode sub-clusters with fewer than 20% of the maximum read count were discarded. TCRdb handled the public reads itself, with Q25 trimming in fastp and clone calling in MiXCR, and kept productive beta chains. A single entry per CDR3 protein holds the most common genes and DNA from its merged rows. These V and J calls are TCRdb output, not the study's own analysis. This sample lists about 60,000 distinct CDR3 sequences; 19% were detected once. Approximately 1.5% of the sample lies in the top ten.

The CDR3 sequence holds 14 residues, the cysteine and phenylalanine included. Here the CDR3 DNA is all that survives: 42 bases in frame from base 1. CDR1 and CDR2 were assigned from the germline V gene as SGHDT and YYEEEE. V was cut back by 2 bases and J by 4 bases, leaving a gap of 11 bases between them. This clonotype was seen many times. What antigen it recognizes has not been identified. No base-level quality is on record; no much larger clone is a single base apart. The investigation overall reported the following: Even against a background of 750,000 to 1,000,000 naive CD8 T cells, spiked-in Jurkat TCR RNA amounting to a single cell's worth was reported to be detectable. Identical TCR molecules sharing a barcode could cause highly expanded clone sizes to be underestimated. When barcode sub-clustering was not used, chimeric consensus sequences inflated TCR diversity, with chimeras reaching as high as 47%. The naive libraries included spiked-in Jurkat TCR RNA (around 9 copies' worth), and this Jurkat TCR RNA is not part of the donor repertoire. In CMV-specific effector cells, clones with more than 20 RNA copies accounted for over 97% of molecules, whereas in naive cells such clones accounted for under 1%. Modeling estimated around 3.2 recovered TCR RNA copies per cell, compared with about ten by digital PCR, which implies about 30% capture efficiency.

Libraries of naive CD8 T cells were built from anywhere between about 17,000 and 1,000,000 sorted cells, with 10%, 30% or 50% of the purified RNA used. Naive CD8 T cells were FACS-sorted as CD8+CD4-CCR7+CD45RA+ on a BD FACSAria II into RLT Plus buffer. Roughly 10 TCR copies' worth of Jurkat RNA were spiked into roughly 17,000-1,100,000 naive CD8 T cell samples to test detection sensitivity. CD8 T cells were enriched with RosetteSep CD8+ T Cell Enrichment Cocktail and Ficoll-Paque, followed by ACK red cell lysis. This clonotype was sampled from a human donor in good health. Some libraries in this study had Jurkat cell RNA spiked in. The sample was naive CD8+ T cells from blood, with Jurkat cell RNA spiked in. The cell subset or site label corresponds to: FACS-sorted CD8+CD4-CCR7+CD45RA+ naive T cells. Recombination connected TRBV5-6 to TRBJ2-3; the D gene identity is not certain. The DNA sequence reads TGTGCCAGCAGCTTTTCGGCTAGTTCAGATACGCAGTATTTT. Its product reads: CASSFSASSDTQYF.